The T cell receptor beta chain described here comes from a study of shared clonotypes between healthy human individuals. Profiling relied on immunoSEQ multiplex PCR, and the TCRdb table lists in-frame clones only, not all of them. The sample lists about 1.1 million clones; about 72% were seen once. From germline, CDR1 is MDHEN and CDR2 SYDVKM. The CDR3 contains 14 residues. The ends were cut back, 3 bases at V and 3 bases at J, with 11 bases in the middle. Only a few counts were recorded for this clone. The sequenced sample was memory CD4+ T cells from PBMCs. Specified subset: CD45RA-negative fraction. The clonotype was recovered from a man aged 18 to 30 in good health. Some clones in this sample may be carry-over from other donors' samples. The chain has TRBV28 and TRBJ1-1; no clear D gene. CDR3 nucleotide sequence: TGTGCCAGCAGTTTGGAGCTCACATACACTGAAGCTTTCTTT. Protein product: CASSLELTYTEAFF.